Presented here are 12 T cell receptor beta chains from one specimen sequenced in a study of blood T cell repertoires in COVID-19. The protocol was immunoSEQ multiplex PCR, while the TCRdb copy is restricted to in-frame clones and leaves out a portion. This table has some 190,000 clones, approximately 81% appearing once. The sequencing sample was made of peripheral blood. These receptors originate from an elderly woman with active or convalescent COVID-19.

The chain employs TRBV30 and TRBJ1-2; no clear D. This CDR3 has 11 amino acids. CDR1 and CDR2 (germline): GTSNPN, SVGIG (reference sequence). CDR3 nucleotides: TGTGCGTTAAATGGAGTTTATGGCTACACCTTC. Translating gives CALNGVYGYTF. The variable domain in full, with the rest retrieved from reference TRBV30 and TRBJ1-2, is SQTIHQWPATLVQPVGSPLSLECTVEGTSNPNLYWYRQAAGRGLQLLFYSVGIGQISSEVPQNLSASRPQDRQFILSSKKLLLSDSGFYLCALNGVYGYTFGSGTRLTVV.

This rearrangement joins TRBV7-8 to TRBJ2-2, with 7 bases that match TRBD1. CDR1 and CDR2 from the germline V gene are SGHVS and FQNEAQ. The CDR3 runs 13 residues. V lost 9 bases and J lost 7; bases outside the gene matches: 8. CDR3 sequence reads: CASTGDLDGELFF. The CDR3, as DNA: TGTGCCAGTACAGGGGATTTGGACGGGGAGCTGTTTTTT.

This chain joins TRBV5-1 and TRBJ1-2, with D hard to call. CDR3 size: 15 residues. Germline V gene data show CDR1 as SGHRS and CDR2 as YFSETQ. V was pared by 1 base and J by 0 bases, with 10 bases between. The CDR3 DNA reads TGCGCCAGCAGCTTGTGGGCCGGCTCTAACTATGGCTACACCTTC. Its protein product is CASSLWAGSNYGYTF.

The chain uses TRBV7-9 and TRBJ1-6, with 8 bases identical to TRBD1. Germline trimming cut 5 bases from V and 0 bases from J; bases unmatched to any gene: 6. The CDR3 runs 17 residues. The germline gives CDR1 SEHNR, CDR2 FQNEAQ (reference sequence). The CDR3 loop is CASSARQGSSYNSPLHF. In DNA form, the CDR3 reads TGTGCCAGCAGCGCCCGACAGGGGAGCTCCTATAATTCACCCCTCCACTTT.

The chain couples TRBV18 to TRBJ1-1; TRBD1 matches 10 bases. The CDR3 has 17 amino acids. Germline CDR1 KGHSH, CDR2 LQKENI. V lost 1 base, J lost 7 bases, and 12 bases stayed unmatched. CDR3 sequence: CASSPLRQGALINEAFF. The CDR3 DNA is TGTGCCAGCTCACCACTTCGACAGGGGGCGCTTATTAATGAAGCTTTCTTT.

Remarks on this clone: The same CDR3 can be traced to other DNA sequences in this sample. The chain couples TRBV19 to TRBJ1-1; D perhaps matches TRBD1 (6 bases). Trimming took off 3 bases at V and 3 bases at J, with 11 bases between the two ends. The germline gives CDR1 LNHDA, CDR2 SQIVND (reference sequence). CDR3 length: 14 amino acids. The CDR3 sequence: CASSIRGGDTEAFF. CDR3 in DNA: TGTGCCAGTAGTATCAGGGGTGGGGACACTGAAGCTTTCTTT.

This sequence joins TRBV7-8 and TRBJ2-7; D is undetermined. CDR3 length equals 14 residues. The V gene's germline CDR1 is SGHVS and CDR2 FQNEAQ. V was clipped by 0 bases and J by 2 bases, with 8 bases between them. This CDR3 reads CASSLAVLTYEQYF. The CDR3 region has the DNA TGTGCCAGCAGCTTAGCGGTACTAACCTACGAGCAGTACTTC.

Here the CDR3 reads CATSLSGNYNEQFF. In DNA, the CDR3 is TGTGCCACCAGCCTAAGCGGAAATTACAATGAGCAGTTCTTC. This sequence joins TRBV15 and TRBJ2-1; possibly TRBD2 for D (5 bases). CDR1 is LNHNV, CDR2 YYDKDF, per germline (reference sequence). The length of the CDR3 is 14 residues. Trimming left V 5 bases short and J 4 bases short, with 12 bases between.

This clone occurred a few times. This chain links TRBV5-1 with TRBJ2-7, with 13 bases lining up with TRBD2. Germline assignment: CDR1 SGHRS and CDR2 YFSETQ. CDR3 length: 15 amino acids. V lost 0 bases to trimming and J lost 5 bases; unmatched junction nucleotides: 2. The CDR3 sequence: CASSLGLAGGDEQYF. As DNA, the CDR3 is TGCGCCAGCAGCTTGGGACTAGCGGGAGGTGACGAGCAGTACTTC.

The CDR3 DNA follows: TGTGCCAGCAGCTCCCGGACTAGCGGGAGTTTGGGCTACGAGCAGTACTTC. Its translation is CASSSRTSGSLGYEQYF. The gene calls are TRBV7-2 and TRBJ2-7; 13 bases align to TRBD2. This CDR3 has 17 amino acids. V dropped 4 bases and J dropped 3; count of bases not matched to a gene: 9. CDR1 is SGHTA, CDR2 FQGNSA, per germline.

The genes are TRBV15 and TRBJ1-2, with 9 bases identical to TRBD1. The CDR3 runs to 15 residues. Germline V gives CDR1 LNHNV, CDR2 YYDKDF (reference sequence). Germline trimming cut 3 bases from V and 4 bases from J; bases unmatched to any gene: 6. The CDR3 region has the DNA TGTGCCACCAGCAGTCAAATGGACAGGGGCTATGGCTACACCTTC. It yields the protein CATSSQMDRGYGYTF.

The gene calls are TRBV7-7 and TRBJ2-2; 9 positions agree with TRBD2. The CDR3 length is 16 residues. Trimming removed 0 bases from V and 4 bases from J; junction bases left unmatched: 3. Germline CDR1 and CDR2: SSHAT and FNYEAQ (reference sequence). The CDR3 DNA reads TGTGCCAGCAGCTTAGCGGGTAGCGGGAGCACCGGGGAGCTGTTTTTT. It translates to CASSLAGSGSTGELFF.